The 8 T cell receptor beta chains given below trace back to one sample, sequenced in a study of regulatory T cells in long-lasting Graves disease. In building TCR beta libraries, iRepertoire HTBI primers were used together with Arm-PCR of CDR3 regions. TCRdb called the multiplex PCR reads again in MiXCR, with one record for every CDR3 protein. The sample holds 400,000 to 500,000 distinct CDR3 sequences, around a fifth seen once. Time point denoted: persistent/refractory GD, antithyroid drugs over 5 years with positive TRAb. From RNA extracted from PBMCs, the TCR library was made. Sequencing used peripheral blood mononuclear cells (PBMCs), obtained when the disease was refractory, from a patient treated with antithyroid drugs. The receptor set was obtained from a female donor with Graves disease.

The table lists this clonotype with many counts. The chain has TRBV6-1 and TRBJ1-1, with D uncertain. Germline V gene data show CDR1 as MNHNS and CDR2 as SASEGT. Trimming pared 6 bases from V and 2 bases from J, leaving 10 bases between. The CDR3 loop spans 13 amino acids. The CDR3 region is CASRRDSNTEAFF. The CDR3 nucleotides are TGTGCCAGCAGACGGGATTCCAACACTGAAGCTTTCTTT.

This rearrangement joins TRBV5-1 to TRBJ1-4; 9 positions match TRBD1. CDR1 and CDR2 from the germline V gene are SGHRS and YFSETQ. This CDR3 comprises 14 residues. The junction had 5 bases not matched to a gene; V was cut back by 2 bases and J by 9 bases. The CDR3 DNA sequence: TGCGCCAGCAGCTTTACCGGGACAGGGAAAAAACTGTTTTTT. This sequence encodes CASSFTGTGKKLFF.

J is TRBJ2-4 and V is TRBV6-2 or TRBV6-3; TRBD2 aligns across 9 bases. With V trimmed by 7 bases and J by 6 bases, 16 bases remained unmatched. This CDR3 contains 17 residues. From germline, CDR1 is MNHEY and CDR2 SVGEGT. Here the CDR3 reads CASTLGFAGGQGNIQYF. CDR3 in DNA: TGTGCCAGCACCCTGGGTTTTGCGGGAGGGCAAGGAAACATTCAGTACTTC.

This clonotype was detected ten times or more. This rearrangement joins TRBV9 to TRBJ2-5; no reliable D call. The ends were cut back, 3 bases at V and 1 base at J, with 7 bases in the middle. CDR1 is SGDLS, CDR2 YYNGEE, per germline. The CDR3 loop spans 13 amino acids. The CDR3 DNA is TGTGCCAGCAGCGACTCGCTCCAAGAGACCCAGTACTTC. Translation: CASSDSLQETQYF.

Written as DNA, the CDR3 is TGTGCCAGCAGTTACATTGGGGCTTACAATGAGCAGTTCTTC. As protein: CASSYIGAYNEQFF. The chain is built from TRBV6-2 or TRBV6-3 and TRBJ2-1; the D gene is possibly TRBD1 (5 bases). The CDR3 has 14 amino acids. The V gene lost 2 bases and the J gene lost 4 bases, with 9 bases spanning the gap. CDR1 is MNHEY and CDR2 is SVGEGT in the germline V gene.

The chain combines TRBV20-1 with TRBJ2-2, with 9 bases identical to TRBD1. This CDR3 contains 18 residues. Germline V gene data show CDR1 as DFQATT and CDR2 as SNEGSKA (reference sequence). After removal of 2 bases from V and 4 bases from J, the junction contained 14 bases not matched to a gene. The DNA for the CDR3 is TGCAGTGCTAGACCAGCTCCCCCACAGGGGGCCATCACCGGGGAGCTGTTTTTT. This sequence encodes CSARPAPPQGAITGELFF.

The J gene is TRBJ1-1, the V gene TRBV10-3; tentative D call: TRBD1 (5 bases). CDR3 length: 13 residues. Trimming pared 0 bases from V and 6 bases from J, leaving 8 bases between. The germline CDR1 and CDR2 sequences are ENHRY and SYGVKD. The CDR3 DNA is TGTGCCATCAGTGAGTCTGACAGAGCTGAAGCTTTCTTT. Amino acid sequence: CAISESDRAEAFF.

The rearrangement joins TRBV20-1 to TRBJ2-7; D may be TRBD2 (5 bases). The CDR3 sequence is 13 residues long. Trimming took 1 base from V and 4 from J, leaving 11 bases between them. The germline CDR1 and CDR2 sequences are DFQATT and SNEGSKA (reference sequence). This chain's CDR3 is CSARVPSGYEQYF. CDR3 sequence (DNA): TGCAGTGCTAGAGTACCGTCGGGGTACGAGCAGTACTTC.